Described below is a single T cell receptor beta chain sequence and its context. This entry is derived from a study of blood T cell repertoires in COVID-19. TCRdb's copy holds only in-frame clones and misses some; the assay was immunoSEQ multiplex PCR. There are roughly 320,000 clones in the sample; roughly 85% occur only once, and roughly 7% lies in the top ten. Sample: peripheral blood. The TCR originated in a human donor in a cohort sampled during active COVID-19.

CDR3 nucleotide sequence: TGTGCCAGCAGCCAAGGATCAAGGCGGTATGGCTACACCTTC. Protein: CASSQGSRRYGYTF. The rearrangement links TRBV14 to TRBJ1-2; D gene unclear. V was shortened by 1 base and J by 5 bases, with 11 bases between the two germline ends. The CDR3 runs 14 residues. Germline loops: CDR1 SGHDN, CDR2 FVKESK. Looking up the rest from reference TRBV14 and TRBJ1-2 gives the full variable domain: EAGVTQFPSHSVIEKGQTVTLRCDPISGHDNLYWYRRVMGKEIKFLLHFVKESKQDESGMPNNRFLAERTGGTYSTLKVQPAELEDSGVYFCASSQGSRRYGYTFGSGTRLTVV.